This T cell receptor (beta chain) is drawn from a study of blood T cell repertoires in COVID-19. As for the study in general: Whether acute or convalescent, the COVID-19 samples came from the United States, Italy and Spain.

Original handling: Estimation of nucleated cell counts was performed using reference gene primer amplification. Using immunoSEQ multiplex PCR, the repertoire was profiled, and TCRdb retains in-frame clones only, with some absent. That table is the source of V, J and clone size, and D and trimming were worked out from the DNA. Here the sample spans about 120,000 clones, around 87% being singletons. Trimming cost V 1 base and J 6 bases, with 13 bases left between them. The V gene's germline CDR1 is LGHDT and CDR2 YNNKEL (reference sequence). The CDR3 sequence is 14 residues long. The chain employs TRBV3-1 (or the pseudogene TRBV3-2) and TRBJ2-7; D may be TRBD2 (5 bases). This receptor was identified in a woman aged 70-85 years with acute or convalescent COVID-19. Sequencing used peripheral blood. The CDR3: CASSQAEAASEQYF. CDR3 DNA sequence: TGTGCCAGCAGCCAAGCGGAAGCGGCCTCCGAGCAGTACTTC.